These 14 T cell receptor beta chains were all obtained from the same sample, sequenced in a study of T cells in Graves' hyperthyroidism and ophthalmopathy. RNA transcripts yielded amplified TCR beta CDR3 regions. When the TCR CDR3 underwent first-round RT-PCR, the HTBI primer set was used. TCRdb ran MiXCR on the multiplex PCR reads and lists one entry per CDR3 protein. The data show hundreds of thousands of distinct CDR3 sequences, around a quarter seen once. What was sequenced was blood. These receptors all stem from a man over 45 with Graves' hyperthyroidism.

Ten or more counts support this clonotype. The V call is TRBV7-2, the J call TRBJ2-7; TRBD2 matches 7 bases. The length of the CDR3 is 15 residues. Trimming cost V 5 bases and J 0 bases; bases outside gene matches: 7. Germline loops: CDR1 SGHTA, CDR2 FQGNSA. The CDR3 protein is CASSPASGTSYEQYF. CDR3 DNA: TGTGCCAGCAGCCCGGCGAGCGGGACCTCCTACGAGCAGTACTTC.

In its sample, this clonotype was seen a few times. This chain connects TRBV10-3 to TRBJ2-1; 10 nucleotides agree with TRBD1. V dropped 3 bases and J dropped 6; count of bases not matched to a gene: 2. CDR1 ENHRY and CDR2 SYGVKD come from the germline V gene. The CDR3 runs to 14 residues. CDR3 loop: CAISERTGGNEQFF. CDR3 sequence (DNA): TGTGCCATCAGTGAAAGGACAGGGGGCAATGAGCAGTTCTTC.

The rearrangement links TRBV6-5 to TRBJ1-2; D call uncertain. The CDR3 has 13 residues. The germline V gene has CDR1 MNHEY and CDR2 SVGAGI. Trimming removed 4 bases from V and 3 bases from J, with 9 bases in between. CDR3 loop: CASSSRIHYGYTF. CDR3 nucleotides: TGTGCCAGCAGTTCTCGGATCCACTATGGCTACACCTTC.

This clonotype was seen repeatedly, ten times or more. The V call is TRBV7-8, the J call TRBJ2-7; 9 bases match TRBD2. Germline CDR1 is SGHVS and CDR2 is FQNEAQ. J was trimmed by 0 bases and V by 3 bases; bases with no gene match: 9. The CDR3 spans 17 residues. In DNA, the CDR3 is TGTGCCAGCAGCTTGCGGACTAGCGCTTACCTCTCCTACGAGCAGTACTTC. Translating it yields CASSLRTSAYLSYEQYF. The full variable domain, with the rest looked up from reference TRBV7-8 and TRBJ2-7, is GAGVSQSPRYKVAKRGQDVALRCDPISGHVSLFWYQQALGQGPEFLTYFQNEAQLDKSGLPSDRFFAERPEGSVSTLKIQRTQQEDSAVYLCASSLRTSAYLSYEQYFGPGTRLTVT.

This clonotype was found many times. This chain links TRBV6-1 with TRBJ2-7; TRBD2 matches at 7 bases. Germline trimming cut 5 bases from V and 0 bases from J; bases unmatched to any gene: 7. Germline CDR1 is MNHNS and CDR2 is SASEGT. CDR3 length: 15 residues. The DNA of the CDR3 is TGTGCCAGCAGTATAACTAGCGACGGCTCCTACGAGCAGTACTTC. Translating gives CASSITSDGSYEQYF.

In its sample, this clonotype was seen a few times. The CDR3 sequence: CASSQGQGFGGYTF. CDR3 sequence (DNA): TGTGCCAGCAGCCAGGGACAGGGGTTTGGTGGCTACACCTTC. The chain carries TRBV14 and TRBJ1-2; 10 nucleotides line up with TRBD1. The germline V gene encodes CDR1 SGHDN and CDR2 FVKESK. V shed 3 bases, J shed 7 bases, and the junction held 5 bases outside the gene matches. The CDR3 runs to 14 residues.

This clonotype was detected a few times. CDR3 region: CSAQQGGRSYEQYF. The DNA of the CDR3 is TGCAGTGCACAACAGGGGGGGCGCTCCTACGAGCAGTACTTC. This rearrangement joins TRBV20-1 to TRBJ2-7; D possibly corresponds to TRBD1 (8 bases). Trimming left V 6 bases short and J 0 bases short, with 15 bases between. In germline, CDR1 is DFQATT, CDR2 SNEGSKA (reference sequence). The CDR3 runs to 14 residues.

The rearrangement joins TRBV20-1 to TRBJ2-7; TRBD2 aligns across 7 bases. CDR3 length: 14 amino acids. V was clipped by 6 bases and J by 3 bases; unmatched bases: 11. CDR1 DFQATT and CDR2 SNEGSKA come from the germline V gene (reference sequence). CDR3 bases: TGCAGTGCCGAAGCGGGAACCCTAAGCTACGAGCAGTACTTC. This codes for CSAEAGTLSYEQYF.

This chain connects TRBV19 to TRBJ1-2; 7 bases fit TRBD1. The V gene end was trimmed by 3 bases and the J gene end by 6 bases; junction bases not matched to a gene: 13. Per germline, CDR1 LNHDA and CDR2 SQIVND (reference sequence). The CDR3 spans 16 residues. CDR3 DNA: TGTGCCAGTAGTATGAGGGAGGCGAGGGGGCGCGATGGCTACACCTTC. This encodes CASSMREARGRDGYTF.

This clonotype was counted only a few times. The chain carries TRBV6-1 and TRBJ2-7; TRBD2 aligns across 11 bases. With 4 bases clipped from V and 6 bases from J, the junction kept 5 bases outside the gene matches. The CDR3 extends over 14 amino acids. Germline V gives CDR1 MNHNS, CDR2 SASEGT. The CDR3 sequence: CASSVLAGAGEQYF. The CDR3 nucleotides read TGTGCCAGCAGTGTACTAGCGGGAGCGGGCGAGCAGTACTTC.

The chain carries TRBV4-1 and TRBJ1-2; no definite D call. Deletions cut 3 bases from V and 2 bases from J, with 16 bases between. This CDR3 spans 16 amino acids. The germline V gene encodes CDR1 MGHRA and CDR2 YSYEKL. The CDR3 nucleotides read TGCGCCAGCAGCCAGACCCCGTATGGAGCGAACTATGGCTACACCTTC. Its translation is CASSQTPYGANYGYTF.

This clonotype has just a few counts. The V and J genes are TRBV5-1 and TRBJ1-4; D is possibly TRBD1 (5 bases). This CDR3 comprises 14 residues. V was pared by 4 bases and J by 3 bases, with 10 bases between. The germline gives CDR1 SGHRS, CDR2 YFSETQ. As DNA, the CDR3 is TGCGCCAGCAGCGCCCAGGGAGCTAATGAAAAACTGTTTTTT. Protein product: CASSAQGANEKLFF.

This clonotype has at least ten counts. The chain joins TRBV12-3 or TRBV12-4 to TRBJ1-1; no clear D. V lost 8 bases and J lost 8, with 18 bases in between. This CDR3 spans 13 amino acids. CDR3 in amino acids: CASVPSGLPEAFF. The CDR3 DNA reads as TGTGCCAGCGTACCCTCAGGCCTTCCCGAAGCTTTCTTT.

The rearrangement uses TRBV7-2 and TRBJ2-5; TRBD1 aligns across 10 bases. The end of the DNA aligns better with TRBJ2-1, so the J call may be wrong. The CDR3 extends over 13 amino acids. The germline CDR1 and CDR2 sequences are SGHTA and FQGNSA. CDR3 coding DNA: TGTGCCAGCAGCCACGGACAGGGGGAGACCCAGTTCTTC. Protein product: CASSHGQGETQFF.